Listed below are T cell receptor beta chains from one sample, sequenced in a study of cytomegalovirus exposure and HLA in healthy donors. Data came from immunoSEQ multiplex PCR; TCRdb stores just in-frame clones and leaves some out. The sample yields 200,000 to 250,000 clones, of which the top ten take up more than 0.75%. The sequenced sample was PBMCs. The source of these receptors is a young woman in good health and CMV-seropositive. CDR3s include the opening cysteine and the closing phenylalanine or tryptophan.

J | V | length | CDR3
TRBJ2-3 | TRBV10-1 | 15 | CASSQLAGVTDTQYF
TRBJ1-2 | TRBV27 | 13 | CASTPGHYYGYTF
TRBJ2-4 | TRBV2 | 14 | CASSVQGVPNIQYF
TRBJ1-2 | TRBV5-1 | 13 | CASSSIPGGGYTF
TRBJ2-7 | TRBV5-4 | 12 | CASSLDYYEQYF
TRBJ1-3 | TRBV6-5 | 14 | CASKNRASGNTIYF
TRBJ1-4 | TRBV7-7 | 12 | CASSDRNEKLFF
TRBJ1-2 | TRBV5-4 | 15 | CASSLAGTFNYGYTF
TRBJ2-2 | TRBV6-1 | 13 | CASMLGVPGELFF
TRBJ1-1 | TRBV14 | 19 | CASSLRTGNVFRMNTEAFF
TRBJ1-2 | TRBV5-8 | 16 | CASSLAGTGVSYGYTF
TRBJ1-5 | TRBV28 | 18 | CASSFLTGGDPSNQPQHF
TRBJ2-2 | TRBV5-1 | 13 | CASSFPSTGELFF
TRBJ2-2 | TRBV6-5 | 15 | CASSYDRAGPGELFF
TRBJ2-5 | TRBV2 | 13 | CASRLWDFETQYF
TRBJ1-2 | TRBV28 | 13 | CASSKQTVYGYTF
TRBJ2-1 | TRBV4-3 | 15 | CASSQQGLVDNEQFF
TRBJ2-5 | TRBV5-4 | 14 | CASSSVGAQETQYF
TRBJ2-3 | TRBV18 | 17 | CASSPGDTHLITDTQYF
TRBJ1-2 | TRBV6-4 | 12 | CASSDSTGGYTF
TRBJ1-2 | TRBV2 | 14 | CASSLTREGYGYTF
TRBJ1-5 | TRBV7-2 | 15 | CASTTRTGNNQPQHF
TRBJ2-2 | TRBV19 | 17 | CASSIVSSGVNTGELFF
TRBJ2-1 | TRBV9 | 14 | CASSVGSSYNEQFF
TRBJ1-4 | TRBV5-4 | 16 | CASSGGTGATNEKLFF
TRBJ2-7 | TRBV5-6 | 15 | CASSPWGQTTYEQYF
TRBJ1-2 | TRBV14 | 15 | CASSQDVTPGYGYTF
TRBJ1-5 | TRBV19 | 15 | CASLQGGRGDQPQHF
TRBJ1-2 | TRBV6-5 | 16 | CASSSAPGGRSGGYTF
TRBJ2-1 | TRBV9 | 17 | CASSVRGGTGHYNEQFF
TRBJ1-2 | TRBV7-9 | 12 | CASSAGNYGYTF
TRBJ2-7 | TRBV5-1 | 15 | CASSLAGTASYEQYF
TRBJ2-5 | TRBV5-1 | 15 | CASSLEGTGQETQYF
TRBJ2-5 | TRBV4-3 | 15 | CASSPGQGAWETQYF
TRBJ1-1 | TRBV5-1 | 13 | CASSSKGDTEAFF
TRBJ1-2 | TRBV21-1 | 18 | CASSKGRDRGSGFYGYTF
TRBJ2-7 | TRBV27 | 16 | CASSGLVGTGNYEQYF
TRBJ1-1 | TRBV7-6 | 14 | CASSPWDRNTEAFF
NA | TRBV5-1 | 12 | CASSVTGDEQYF
TRBJ2-1 | TRBV6-4 | 16 | CASSDGETSGMEEQFF
TRBJ1-3 | TRBV5-1 | 14 | CASSQSRAGNTIYF
TRBJ2-1 | TRBV27 | 13 | CASSLSSINEQFF
TRBJ2-7 | TRBV7-8 | 19 | CASSSRPGLAGSSSYEQYF
TRBJ2-3 | TRBV7-2 | 17 | CASSPRGGAGGTDTQYF
TRBJ2-3 | TRBV4-1 | 18 | CASSPSSRLAGGGDTQYF
TRBJ1-2 | TRBV28 | 14 | CASSGPGQSFGYTF
TRBJ1-3 | TRBV27 | 14 | CASSLRSSGNTIYF
TRBJ1-2 | TRBV6-5 | 15 | CASSREGGSNYGYTF
TRBJ2-1 | TRBV6-1 | 14 | CASIERGAGNEQFF
TRBJ2-7 | TRBV11-3 | 15 | CASSPSGQGRHEQYF
TRBJ1-1 | TRBV6-1 | 15 | CASSEMGPGRGVVFF
TRBJ2-4 | TRBV4-1 | 16 | CASSHAGPLAKNIQYF
TRBJ1-5 | TRBV28 | 18 | CASRIRLGAGGYNQPQHF
TRBJ1-6 | TRBV7-9 | 14 | CASSLTGSDSPLHF
TRBJ1-5 | TRBV2 | 15 | CASSHKEYGNQPQHF
TRBJ2-3 | TRBV7-2 | 16 | CASRANKGNQLDTQYF
TRBJ1-3 | TRBV7-9 | 16 | CATQTGTGGVDGTIYF